This T cell receptor (beta chain) was profiled in a study of identical twins. TCRdb independently ran MiXCR on the 5' RACE reads; one entry per CDR3 protein. Seen here are over 600,000 distinct CDR3 sequences, roughly 20% observed once, and the top ten hold 4% to 5.5%. Worth noting for this clonotype: Its antigen is currently unknown.

Trimming left V 11 bases short and J 0 bases short, with 11 bases between. CDR1 MNHNY and CDR2 SVGAGI come from the germline V gene (reference sequence). This CDR3 is 13 amino acids long. Study outcomes and limitations: Within twin pairs, the out-of-frame alpha sequences they shared showed excess low generation probability. Potential partial confounding of zero-insertion analyses by invariant MAIT and iNKT cells was noted.

These data also featured in a second study, about T cells expressing NK-cell markers. That study adds: Cells sorted as CD3+CD56+NKG2C+, CD3+CD56+NKG2C- and CD3+CD56-NKG2C+ T cells supplied the TCR beta repertoires. Each of about 6 donors carried dominant NKG2C+ clonotypes accounting for about 1.0-8% of CD8+ T cells.

Source material: PBMCs. The TCR originated in a woman aged 18-29 years in good health. This chain joins TRBV6-6 and TRBJ1-3; D ambiguous. The CDR3 nucleotides are TGTGCCGTCGGGCGGGGCTCTGGAAACACCATATATTTT. As protein: CAVGRGSGNTIYF.